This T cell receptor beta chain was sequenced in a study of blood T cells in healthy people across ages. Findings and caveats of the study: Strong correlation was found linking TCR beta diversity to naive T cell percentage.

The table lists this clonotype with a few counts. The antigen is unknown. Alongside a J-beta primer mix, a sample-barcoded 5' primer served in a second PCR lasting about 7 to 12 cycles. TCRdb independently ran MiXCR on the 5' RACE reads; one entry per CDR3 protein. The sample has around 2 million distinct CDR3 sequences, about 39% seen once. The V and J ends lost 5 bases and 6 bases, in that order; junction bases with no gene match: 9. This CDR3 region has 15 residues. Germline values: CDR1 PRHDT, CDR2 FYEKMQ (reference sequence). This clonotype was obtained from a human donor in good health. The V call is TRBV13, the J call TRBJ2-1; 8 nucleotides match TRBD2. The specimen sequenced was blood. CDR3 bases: TGTGCCAGCAGCCTGGGGACTAGTCAGGGCAATGAGCAGTTCTTC. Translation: CASSLGTSQGNEQFF.